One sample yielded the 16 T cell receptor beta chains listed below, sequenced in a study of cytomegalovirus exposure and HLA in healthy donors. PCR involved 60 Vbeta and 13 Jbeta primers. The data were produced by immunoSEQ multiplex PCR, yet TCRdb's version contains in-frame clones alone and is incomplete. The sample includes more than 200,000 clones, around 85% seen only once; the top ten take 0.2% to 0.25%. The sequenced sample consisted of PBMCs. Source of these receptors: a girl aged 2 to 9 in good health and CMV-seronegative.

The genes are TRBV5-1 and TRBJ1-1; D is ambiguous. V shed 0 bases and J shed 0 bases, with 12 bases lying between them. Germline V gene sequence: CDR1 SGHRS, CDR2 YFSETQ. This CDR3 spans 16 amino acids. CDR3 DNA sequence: TGCGCCAGCAGCTTGGTTACAGCCCTAATGAACACTGAAGCTTTCTTT. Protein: CASSLVTALMNTEAFF.

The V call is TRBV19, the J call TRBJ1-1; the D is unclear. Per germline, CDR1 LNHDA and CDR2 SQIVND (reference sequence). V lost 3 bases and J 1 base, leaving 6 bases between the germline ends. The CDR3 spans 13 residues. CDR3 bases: TGTGCCAGTAGTATCCCATCGAACACTGAAGCTTTCTTT. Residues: CASSIPSNTEAFF.

CDR3 nucleotide sequence: TGTGCCAGCAGCTCCCCCCTGAGCGGGGGGGCAAGGGGAGGCACCGGGGAGCTGTTTTTT. Protein product: CASSSPLSGGARGGTGELFF. V is TRBV7-6 and J is TRBJ2-2; 10 positions match TRBD2. Trimming cost V 4 bases and J 4 bases; bases outside gene matches: 18. CDR1 is SGHVS and CDR2 is FNYEAQ in the germline V gene. The CDR3 runs to 20 residues. Using reference TRBV7-6 and TRBJ2-2 for the parts outside the CDR3, the full variable domain is GAGVSQSPRYKVTKRGQDVALRCDPISGHVSLYWYRQALGQGPEFLTYFNYEAQQDKSGLPNDRFSAERPEGSISTLTIQRTEQRDSAMYRCASSSPLSGGARGGTGELFFGEGSRLTVL.

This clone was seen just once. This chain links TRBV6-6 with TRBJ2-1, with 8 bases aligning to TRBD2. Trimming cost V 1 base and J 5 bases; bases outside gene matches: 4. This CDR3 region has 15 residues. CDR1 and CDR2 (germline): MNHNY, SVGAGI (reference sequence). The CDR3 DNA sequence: TGTGCCAGCAGTTACTTTGGACTAGCCCACAATGAGCAGTTCTTC. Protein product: CASSYFGLAHNEQFF.

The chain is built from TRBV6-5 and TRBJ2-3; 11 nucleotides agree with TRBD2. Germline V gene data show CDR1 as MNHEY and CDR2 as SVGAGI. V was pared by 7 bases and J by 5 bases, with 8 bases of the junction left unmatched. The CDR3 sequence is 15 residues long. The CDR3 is CASKGSGRARDTQYF. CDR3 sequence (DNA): TGTGCCAGCAAAGGTAGCGGGAGGGCGAGAGATACGCAGTATTTT.

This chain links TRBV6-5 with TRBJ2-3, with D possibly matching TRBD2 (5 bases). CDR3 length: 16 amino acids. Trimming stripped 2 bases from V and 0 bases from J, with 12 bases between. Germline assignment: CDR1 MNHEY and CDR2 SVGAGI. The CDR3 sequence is CASSYVASWSTDTQYF. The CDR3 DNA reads TGTGCCAGCAGTTACGTGGCTAGCTGGAGCACAGATACGCAGTATTTT.

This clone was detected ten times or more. The CDR3 here is CASTVTGSGEQFF. The CDR3 bases are TGTGCCAGTACCGTGACAGGGAGCGGCGAGCAGTTCTTC. The chain couples TRBV19 to TRBJ2-1, with 7 bases lining up with TRBD1. The V gene end was trimmed by 7 bases and the J gene end by 10 bases; junction bases not matched to a gene: 10. This CDR3 is 13 amino acids long. The germline V gene has CDR1 LNHDA and CDR2 SQIVND (reference sequence).

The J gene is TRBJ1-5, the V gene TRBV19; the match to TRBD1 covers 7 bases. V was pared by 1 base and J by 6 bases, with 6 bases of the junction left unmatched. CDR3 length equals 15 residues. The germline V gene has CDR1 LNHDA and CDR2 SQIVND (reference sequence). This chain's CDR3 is CASSIATGLSQPQHF. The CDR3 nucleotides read TGTGCCAGTAGTATAGCGACAGGGCTTAGTCAGCCCCAGCATTTT.

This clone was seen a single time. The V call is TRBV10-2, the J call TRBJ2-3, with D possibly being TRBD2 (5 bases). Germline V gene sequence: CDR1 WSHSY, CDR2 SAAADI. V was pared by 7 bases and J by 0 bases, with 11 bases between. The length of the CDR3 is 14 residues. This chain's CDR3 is CASKEWESTDTQYF. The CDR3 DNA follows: TGCGCCAGCAAAGAGTGGGAGAGCACAGATACGCAGTATTTT.

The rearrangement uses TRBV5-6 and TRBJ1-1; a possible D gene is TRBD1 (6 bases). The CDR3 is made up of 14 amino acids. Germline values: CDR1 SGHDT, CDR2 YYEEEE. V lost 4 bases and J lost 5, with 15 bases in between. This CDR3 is CASSTPTGRTEAFF. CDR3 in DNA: TGTGCCAGCAGCACACCGACAGGTCGGACTGAAGCTTTCTTT.

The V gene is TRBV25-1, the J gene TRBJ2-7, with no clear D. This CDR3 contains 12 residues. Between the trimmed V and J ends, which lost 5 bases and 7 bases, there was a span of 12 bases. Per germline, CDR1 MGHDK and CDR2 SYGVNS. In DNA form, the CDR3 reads TGTGCCAGCAGTAAATCTCTGTTAGAGCAGTACTTC. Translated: CASSKSLLEQYF.

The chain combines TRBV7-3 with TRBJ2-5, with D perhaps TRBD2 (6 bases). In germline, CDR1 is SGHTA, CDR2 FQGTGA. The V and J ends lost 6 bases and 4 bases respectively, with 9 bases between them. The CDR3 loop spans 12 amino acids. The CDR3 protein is CASRSGGETQYF. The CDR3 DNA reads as TGTGCCAGCAGGTCCGGGGGAGAGACCCAGTACTTC.

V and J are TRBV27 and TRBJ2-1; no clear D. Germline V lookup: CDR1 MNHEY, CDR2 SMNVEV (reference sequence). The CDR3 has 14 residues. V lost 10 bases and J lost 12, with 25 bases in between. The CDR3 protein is CATSPQLARSGQFF. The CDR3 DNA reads TGTGCCACCTCGCCCCAGTTGGCCCGCTCAGGGCAGTTCTTC.

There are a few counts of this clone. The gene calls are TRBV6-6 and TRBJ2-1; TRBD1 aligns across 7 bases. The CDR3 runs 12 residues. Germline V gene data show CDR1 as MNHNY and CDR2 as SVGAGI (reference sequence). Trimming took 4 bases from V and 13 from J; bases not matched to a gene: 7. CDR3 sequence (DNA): TGTGCCAGCAGTTTTGTTGAAGGGGGCCAGTTCTTC. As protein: CASSFVEGGQFF.

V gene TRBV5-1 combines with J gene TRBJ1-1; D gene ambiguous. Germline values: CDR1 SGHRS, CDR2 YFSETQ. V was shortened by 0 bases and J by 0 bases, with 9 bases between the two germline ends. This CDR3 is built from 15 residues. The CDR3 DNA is TGCGCCAGCAGCTTGGGGCTACGGGTGAACACTGAAGCTTTCTTT. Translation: CASSLGLRVNTEAFF.

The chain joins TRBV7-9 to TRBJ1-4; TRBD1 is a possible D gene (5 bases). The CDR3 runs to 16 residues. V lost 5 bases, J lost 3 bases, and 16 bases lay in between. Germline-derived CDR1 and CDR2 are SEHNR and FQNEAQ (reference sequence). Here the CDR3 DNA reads TGTGCCAGCAGCCCAACAAAACGGGGGGCTAATGAAAAACTGTTTTTT. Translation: CASSPTKRGANEKLFF.